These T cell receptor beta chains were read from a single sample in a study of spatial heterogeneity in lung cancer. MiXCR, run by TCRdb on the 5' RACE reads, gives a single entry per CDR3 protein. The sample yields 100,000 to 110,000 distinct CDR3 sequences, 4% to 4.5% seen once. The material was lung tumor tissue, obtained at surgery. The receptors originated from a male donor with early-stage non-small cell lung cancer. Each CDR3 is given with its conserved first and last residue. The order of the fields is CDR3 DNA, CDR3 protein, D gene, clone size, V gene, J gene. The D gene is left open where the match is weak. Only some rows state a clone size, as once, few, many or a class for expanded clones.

CDR3 DNA: TGTGCCAGCAGCGTAGGTCCCTGGGACAGCCAAGAGACCCAGTACTTC
CDR3 protein: CASSVGPWDSQETQYF
D gene: TRBD1
clone size: many
V gene: TRBV9
J gene: TRBJ2-5

CDR3 DNA: TGTGCCAGCAGCTTTTTCGGGGACGGCTATAGCAATCAGCCCCAGCATTTT
CDR3 protein: CASSFFGDGYSNQPQHF
D gene: -
clone size: many
V gene: TRBV5-6
J gene: TRBJ1-5

CDR3 DNA: TGTGCCATCACGGCAGCGGGGGGCTCCTACAATGAGCAGTTCTTC
CDR3 protein: CAITAAGGSYNEQFF
D gene: TRBD2
clone size: few
V gene: TRBV10-3
J gene: TRBJ2-1

CDR3 DNA: TGTGCCAGCAGAGCAAGTGGGCGTCAACAGCCCCAGCATTTT
CDR3 protein: CASRASGRQQPQHF
D gene: -
clone size: few
V gene: TRBV6-6
J gene: TRBJ1-5

CDR3 DNA: TGTGCCAGTAGTATTGGGATATTAAGGAGTGCCTACAATGAGCAGTTCTTC
CDR3 protein: CASSIGILRSAYNEQFF
D gene: -
clone size: many
V gene: TRBV19
J gene: TRBJ2-1

CDR3 DNA: TGTGCCAGCAGCCCACCACCGGGACAGGGGACCTACAATGAGCAGTTCTTC
CDR3 protein: CASSPPPGQGTYNEQFF
D gene: TRBD1
clone size: many
V gene: TRBV7-9
J gene: TRBJ2-1

CDR3 DNA: TGTGCCAAACACAGTCCCATTAACTATGGCTACACCTTC
CDR3 protein: CAKHSPINYGYTF
D gene: -
clone size: many
V gene: TRBV11-2
J gene: TRBJ1-2

CDR3 DNA: TGTGCCAGCAGTGACCGGGATCGCTATCAGCCCCAGCATTTT
CDR3 protein: CASSDRDRYQPQHF
D gene: -
clone size: many
V gene: TRBV2
J gene: TRBJ1-5

CDR3 DNA: TGCGCCAGCAGCCCGAGGTTCGCAGAGACCCAGTACTTC
CDR3 protein: CASSPRFAETQYF
D gene: -
clone size: -
V gene: TRBV4-1
J gene: TRBJ2-5

CDR3 DNA: TGTGCCAGCTCGACGGAGGCCCTCGGTGAGCAGTTCTTC
CDR3 protein: CASSTEALGEQFF
D gene: -
clone size: few
V gene: TRBV2
J gene: TRBJ2-1

CDR3 DNA: TGTGCCAGTAGTCGGGGGGGTCGCCCCCCTCGGGAGCTGTTTTTT
CDR3 protein: CASSRGGRPPRELFF
D gene: TRBD2
clone size: many
V gene: TRBV19
J gene: TRBJ2-2

CDR3 DNA: TGTGCTAGTGGTTTGGTACTTGGGGTTTCTGGAAACACCATATATTTT
CDR3 protein: CASGLVLGVSGNTIYF
D gene: -
clone size: many
V gene: TRBV12-5
J gene: TRBJ1-3

CDR3 DNA: TGTGCCAGCAGCCCTTCCCGGGGGAGTTTAACCGGGGAGCTGTTTTTT
CDR3 protein: CASSPSRGSLTGELFF
D gene: -
clone size: many
V gene: TRBV12-3/TRBV12-4
J gene: TRBJ2-2

CDR3 DNA: TGTGCCATCAGCATCAGGGGTCTCGGCGCTTCCGGGGAGCTGTTTTTT
CDR3 protein: CAISIRGLGASGELFF
D gene: -
clone size: many
V gene: TRBV10-3
J gene: TRBJ2-2

CDR3 DNA: TGTGCCAGCGTGGGAGCTTTCAATGAGCAGTTCTTC
CDR3 protein: CASVGAFNEQFF
D gene: -
clone size: many
V gene: TRBV2
J gene: TRBJ2-1

CDR3 DNA: TGTGCCAGCAGCTCACACTTAAACAATGAGCAGTTCTTC
CDR3 protein: CASSSHLNNEQFF
D gene: -
clone size: many
V gene: TRBV11-2
J gene: TRBJ2-1

CDR3 DNA: TGTGCCAGCAGTGCCCCGGCCCGGGGGGAAAAACTGTTTTTT
CDR3 protein: CASSAPARGEKLFF
D gene: -
clone size: few
V gene: TRBV6-1
J gene: TRBJ1-4

CDR3 DNA: TGTGCCAGCAGCCAAGATACTCCGGGTAATGAGCAGTTCTTC
CDR3 protein: CASSQDTPGNEQFF
D gene: -
clone size: many
V gene: TRBV4-2
J gene: TRBJ2-1

CDR3 DNA: TGTGCCAGCAGCGTGGCGGGAGCGGCCCTCGAGCAGTACTTC
CDR3 protein: CASSVAGAALEQYF
D gene: TRBD2
clone size: few
V gene: TRBV9
J gene: TRBJ2-7

CDR3 DNA: TGTGCCATCCAATCAGCCGGGACAGGATCCGGCGAGCAGTACTTC
CDR3 protein: CAIQSAGTGSGEQYF
D gene: TRBD1
clone size: many
V gene: TRBV10-3
J gene: TRBJ2-7

CDR3 DNA: TGCGCCAGCAGCTTGACAGGGGTAAACTATGGCTACACCTTC
CDR3 protein: CASSLTGVNYGYTF
D gene: TRBD1
clone size: many
V gene: TRBV5-1
J gene: TRBJ1-2

CDR3 DNA: TGTGCCAGCTCACCACCCCAGGACAGGACTGGAAACACCATATATTTT
CDR3 protein: CASSPPQDRTGNTIYF
D gene: TRBD1
clone size: many
V gene: TRBV18
J gene: TRBJ1-3

CDR3 DNA: TGTGCCAGCAGTGGGACATTCTTCGACTCTGGAAACACCATATATTTT
CDR3 protein: CASSGTFFDSGNTIYF
D gene: -
clone size: -
V gene: TRBV6-1
J gene: TRBJ1-3

CDR3 DNA: TGTGCCAGCAGCTTGGCGCGTATCTCTGAAGCTTTCTTT
CDR3 protein: CASSLARISEAFF
D gene: -
clone size: many
V gene: TRBV5-5
J gene: TRBJ1-1

CDR3 DNA: TGTGCCAGCAGTTCGGACGTATCTGGGGCCAACGTCCTGACTTTC
CDR3 protein: CASSSDVSGANVLTF
D gene: -
clone size: many
V gene: TRBV12-3/TRBV12-4
J gene: TRBJ2-6

CDR3 DNA: TGTGCCAGCAGTTCTAAACGAAACTCCTACGAGCAGTACTTC
CDR3 protein: CASSSKRNSYEQYF
D gene: -
clone size: many
V gene: TRBV27
J gene: TRBJ2-7

CDR3 DNA: TGTGCCAGCAGTCTCACACTACCCGGCCCATACTCCTACGAGCAGTACTTC
CDR3 protein: CASSLTLPGPYSYEQYF
D gene: -
clone size: many
V gene: TRBV27
J gene: TRBJ2-7

CDR3 DNA: TGCGCCAGCAGCTTAGTGGGAGCGGACCTCCTCTATACCGGTACGCAGTATTTT
CDR3 protein: CASSLVGADLLYTGTQYF
D gene: -
clone size: many
V gene: TRBV5-1
J gene: TRBJ2-3

CDR3 DNA: TGTGCCAGCAACCCTAGCGGGAGGTCCACAGATACGCAGTATTTT
CDR3 protein: CASNPSGRSTDTQYF
D gene: TRBD2
clone size: many
V gene: TRBV12-3/TRBV12-4
J gene: TRBJ2-3

CDR3 DNA: TGTGCCATCAGTGAGACTAGCGGGAACCAGTTCTCTAGCACAGATACGCAGTATTTT
CDR3 protein: CAISETSGNQFSSTDTQYF
D gene: TRBD2
clone size: many
V gene: TRBV10-3
J gene: TRBJ2-3

CDR3 DNA: TGTGCCATCAGTGGCCCCGGGTCCTACGAGCAGTACTTC
CDR3 protein: CAISGPGSYEQYF
D gene: -
clone size: many
V gene: TRBV10-3
J gene: TRBJ2-7

CDR3 DNA: TGTGCCAGCAGGGCTGGGCCCAATTCACCCCTCCACTTT
CDR3 protein: CASRAGPNSPLHF
D gene: -
clone size: many
V gene: TRBV5-5
J gene: TRBJ1-6

CDR3 DNA: TGTGCCAGCAGTGTCTTGGGGGGACTAGAACAAGAGACCCAGTACTTC
CDR3 protein: CASSVLGGLEQETQYF
D gene: TRBD2
clone size: many
V gene: TRBV2
J gene: TRBJ2-5

CDR3 DNA: TGCAGCGTCGCGACAGGAAGCGGCTATGGCTACACCTTC
CDR3 protein: CSVATGSGYGYTF
D gene: -
clone size: many
V gene: TRBV29-1
J gene: TRBJ1-2

CDR3 DNA: TGTGCCAGCGCGGGGCCGACTGAAGCTTTCTTT
CDR3 protein: CASAGPTEAFF
D gene: -
clone size: many
V gene: TRBV6-5
J gene: TRBJ1-1

CDR3 DNA: TGCAGCGTTGAAGATAGCGGGAGGTCGGCAGAGACCCAGTACTTC
CDR3 protein: CSVEDSGRSAETQYF
D gene: TRBD2
clone size: many
V gene: TRBV29-1
J gene: TRBJ2-5

CDR3 DNA: TGTGCCAGCAGCTTAACCGGGACTTTTAATGAGCAGTTCTTC
CDR3 protein: CASSLTGTFNEQFF
D gene: -
clone size: few
V gene: TRBV5-5
J gene: TRBJ2-1